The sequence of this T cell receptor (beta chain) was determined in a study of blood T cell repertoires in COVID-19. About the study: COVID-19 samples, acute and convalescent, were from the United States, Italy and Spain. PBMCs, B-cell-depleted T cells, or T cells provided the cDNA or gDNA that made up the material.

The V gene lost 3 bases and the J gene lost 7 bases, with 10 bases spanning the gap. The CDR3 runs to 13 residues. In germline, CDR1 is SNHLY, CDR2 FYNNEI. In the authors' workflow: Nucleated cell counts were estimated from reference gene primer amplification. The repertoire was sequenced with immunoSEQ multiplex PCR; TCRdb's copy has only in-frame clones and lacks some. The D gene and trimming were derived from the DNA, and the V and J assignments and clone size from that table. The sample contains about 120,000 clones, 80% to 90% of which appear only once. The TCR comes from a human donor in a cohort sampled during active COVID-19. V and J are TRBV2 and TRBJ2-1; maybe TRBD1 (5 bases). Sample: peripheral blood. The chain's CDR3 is CASSEQGVNEQFF. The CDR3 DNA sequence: TGTGCCAGCAGTGAGCAAGGGGTAAATGAGCAGTTCTTC.